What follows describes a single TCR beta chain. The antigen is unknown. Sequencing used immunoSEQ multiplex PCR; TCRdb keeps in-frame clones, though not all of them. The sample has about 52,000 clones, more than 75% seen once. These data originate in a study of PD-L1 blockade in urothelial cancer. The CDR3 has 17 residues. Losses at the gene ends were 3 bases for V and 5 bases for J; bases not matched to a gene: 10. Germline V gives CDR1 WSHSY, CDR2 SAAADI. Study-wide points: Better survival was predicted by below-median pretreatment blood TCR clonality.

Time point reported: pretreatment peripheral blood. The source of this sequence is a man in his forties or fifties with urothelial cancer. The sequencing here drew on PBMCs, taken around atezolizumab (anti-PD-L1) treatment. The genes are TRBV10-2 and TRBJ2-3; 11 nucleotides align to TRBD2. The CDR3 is CASSEIRLAGNRDTQYF. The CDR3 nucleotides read TGCGCCAGCAGTGAAATCCGACTAGCGGGAAACAGAGATACGCAGTATTTT.